Following are 3 T cell receptor beta chains from one sample sequenced in a study of shared clonotypes between healthy human individuals. Only in-frame clones appear in the TCRdb table, and some are missing; sequencing was by immunoSEQ multiplex PCR. The sample has about 380,000 clones; 96% are singletons. The specimen sequenced was memory CD8+ T cells sorted from blood. The subset: CD45RO+ cells pooled with CCR7-negative TemRA cells. The receptors derive from a young man in good health.

The chain couples TRBV6-5 to TRBJ2-4; tentatively, D is TRBD1 or TRBD2 (5 bases each). The V end was cut by 6 bases, the J end by 0 bases, with 12 bases between. CDR1 and CDR2 (germline): MNHEY, SVGAGI. CDR3 size: 15 residues. The CDR3 nucleotides read TGTGCCAGCAGCTCCGGGGCCTCAGCCAAAAACATTCAGTACTTC. This gives the protein CASSSGASAKNIQYF.

Details on this clone: This same CDR3 is encoded by further DNA sequences in the sample. The chain links TRBV30 to TRBJ2-7, with unresolved D. V lost 2 bases and J lost 2, with 7 bases in between. This CDR3 contains 12 residues. Germline CDR1 GTSNPN, CDR2 SVGIG (reference sequence). CDR3 DNA: TGTGCCTGGAGTCCCGGAACCTACGAGCAGTACTTC. This gives the protein CAWSPGTYEQYF.

This rearrangement joins TRBV6-1 to TRBJ2-7; TRBD1 might be the D (5 bases). Germline V gene lookup returns CDR1 MNHNS and CDR2 SASEGT. V was cut by 1 base and J by 9 bases, with 10 bases left in between. The CDR3 extends over 12 amino acids. As DNA, the CDR3 is TGTGCCAGCAGTGAAGGGGGCAGACTGCAGTACTTC. Its protein is CASSEGGRLQYF.